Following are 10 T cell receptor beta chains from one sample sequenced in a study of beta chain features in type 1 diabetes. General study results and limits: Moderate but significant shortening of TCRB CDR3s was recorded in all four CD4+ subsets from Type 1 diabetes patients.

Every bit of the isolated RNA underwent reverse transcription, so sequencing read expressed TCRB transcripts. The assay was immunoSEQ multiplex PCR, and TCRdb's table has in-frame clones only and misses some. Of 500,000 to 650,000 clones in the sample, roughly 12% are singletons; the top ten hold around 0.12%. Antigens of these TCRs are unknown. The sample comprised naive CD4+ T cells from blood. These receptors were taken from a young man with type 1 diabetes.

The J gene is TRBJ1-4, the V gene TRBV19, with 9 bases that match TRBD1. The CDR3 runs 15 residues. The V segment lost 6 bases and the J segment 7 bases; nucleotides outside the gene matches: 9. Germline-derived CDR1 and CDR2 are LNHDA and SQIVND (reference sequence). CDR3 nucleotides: TGTGCCAGTAGACAGCCGGGACAGGGAGGTGAAAAACTGTTTTTT. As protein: CASRQPGQGGEKLFF.

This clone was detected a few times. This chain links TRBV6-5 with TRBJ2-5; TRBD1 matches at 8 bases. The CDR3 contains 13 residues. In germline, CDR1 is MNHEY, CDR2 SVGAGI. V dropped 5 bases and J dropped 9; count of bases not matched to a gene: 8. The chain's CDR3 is CASSPRTGQPQYF. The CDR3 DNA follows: TGTGCCAGCAGTCCAAGGACAGGGCAGCCCCAGTACTTC.

Here the CDR3 DNA reads TGTGCCAGCAGCTCGGGGGCCGGGAAGGATTCACCCCTCCACTTT. Its protein is CASSSGAGKDSPLHF. The chain employs TRBV7-9 and TRBJ1-6, with a possible D match to TRBD1 (6 bases). Germline CDR1 and CDR2: SEHNR and FQNEAQ (reference sequence). The CDR3 is made up of 15 amino acids. Trimming removed 4 bases at V and 8 bases at J, with 15 bases between.

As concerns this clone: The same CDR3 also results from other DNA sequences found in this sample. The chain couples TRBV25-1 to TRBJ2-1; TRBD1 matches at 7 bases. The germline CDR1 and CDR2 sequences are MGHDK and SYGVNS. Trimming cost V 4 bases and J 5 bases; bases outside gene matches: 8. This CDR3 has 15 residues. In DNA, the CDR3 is TGTGCCAGCAGTGCGAGACAGGGCGGCCACAATGAGCAGTTCTTC. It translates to CASSARQGGHNEQFF.

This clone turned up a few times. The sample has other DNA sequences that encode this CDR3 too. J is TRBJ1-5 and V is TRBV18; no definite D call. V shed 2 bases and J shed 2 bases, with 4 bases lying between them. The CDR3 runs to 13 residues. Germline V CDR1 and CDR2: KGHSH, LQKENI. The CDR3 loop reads CASSPGRNQPQHF. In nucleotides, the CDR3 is TGTGCCAGCTCACCAGGGCGCAATCAGCCCCAGCATTTT.

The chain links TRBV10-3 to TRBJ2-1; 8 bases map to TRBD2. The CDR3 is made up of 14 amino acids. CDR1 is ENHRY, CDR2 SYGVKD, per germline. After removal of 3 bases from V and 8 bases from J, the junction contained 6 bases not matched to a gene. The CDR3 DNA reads TGTGCCATCAGTGACGCGGCGGGGGGTCATGAGCAGTTCTTC. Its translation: CAISDAAGGHEQFF.

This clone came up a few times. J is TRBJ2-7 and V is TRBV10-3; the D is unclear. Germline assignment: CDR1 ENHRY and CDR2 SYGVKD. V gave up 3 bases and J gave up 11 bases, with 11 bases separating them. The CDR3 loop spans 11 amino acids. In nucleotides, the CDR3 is TGTGCCATCAGTGATGGGAATAATAAGTACTTC. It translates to CAISDGNNKYF.

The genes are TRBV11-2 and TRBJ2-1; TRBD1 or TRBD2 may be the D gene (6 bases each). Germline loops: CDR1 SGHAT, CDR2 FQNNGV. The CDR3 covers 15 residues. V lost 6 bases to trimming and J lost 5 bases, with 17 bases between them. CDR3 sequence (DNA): TGTGCCAGCAGTTCGACCCGGGGGCTCCACAATGAGCAGTTCTTC. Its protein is CASSSTRGLHNEQFF.

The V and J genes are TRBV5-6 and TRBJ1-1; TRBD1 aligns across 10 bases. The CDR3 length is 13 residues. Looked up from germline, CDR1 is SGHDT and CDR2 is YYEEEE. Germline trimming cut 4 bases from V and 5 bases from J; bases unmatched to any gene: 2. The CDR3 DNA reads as TGTGCCAGCAGCCGGGACAGGGGAACTGAAGCTTTCTTT. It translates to CASSRDRGTEAFF.

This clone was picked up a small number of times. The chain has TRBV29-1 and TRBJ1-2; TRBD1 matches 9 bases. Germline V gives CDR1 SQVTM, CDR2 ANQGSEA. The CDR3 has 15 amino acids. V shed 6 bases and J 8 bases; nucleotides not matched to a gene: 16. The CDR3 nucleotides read TGCAGCGTGGTACAGGGGGCGCAGGTCTGGCAAGGCTACACCTTC. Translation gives CSVVQGAQVWQGYTF. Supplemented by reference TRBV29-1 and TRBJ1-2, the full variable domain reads SAVISQKPSRDICQRGTSLTIQCQVDSQVTMMFWYRQQPGQSLTLIATANQGSEATYESGFVIDKFPISRPNLTFSTLTVSNMSPEDSSIYLCSVVQGAQVWQGYTFGSGTRLTVV.